The 6 T cell receptor beta chains presented below share a single source sample, sequenced in a study of shared clonotypes between healthy human individuals. Only in-frame clones appear in the TCRdb table, and some are missing; sequencing was by immunoSEQ multiplex PCR. The table records about 1 million clones, about 70% of them present only once. Sequenced material: memory CD4+ T cells sorted from blood. Subset reported: CD45RA-negative fraction. These receptors were collected from a man aged 18 to 30 in good health.

The chain recombines TRBV11-2 with TRBJ2-5; TRBD2 might be the D (6 bases). This CDR3 contains 16 residues. CDR1 and CDR2 from the germline V gene are SGHAT and FQNNGV. Trimming removed 2 bases from V and 1 base from J, with 14 bases in between. In DNA, the CDR3 is TGTGCCAGCAGCTTATCTCTAGCGATGATCCAAGAGACCCAGTACTTC. It yields the protein CASSLSLAMIQETQYF.

The chain has TRBV5-1 and TRBJ1-1, with 8 bases that match TRBD1. This CDR3 is built from 16 residues. Germline V gene sequence: CDR1 SGHRS, CDR2 YFSETQ. The V and J ends lost 4 bases and 4 bases, in that order; junction bases with no gene match: 12. The CDR3, as DNA: TGCGCCAGCAGCACCGGACAGGGAGGGAGGTTCACTGAAGCTTTCTTT. It specifies CASSTGQGGRFTEAFF.

This clone occurred a few times. DNA of the CDR3: TGTGCCAGCAGTGAAGCGGGGCTCTACAATGAGCAGTTCTTC. Its protein product is CASSEAGLYNEQFF. The V gene is TRBV2, the J gene TRBJ2-1; tentatively, D is TRBD1 (5 bases). The germline gives CDR1 SNHLY, CDR2 FYNNEI. The CDR3 spans 14 residues. V was pared by 0 bases and J by 3 bases, with 6 bases between.

V is TRBV5-6 and J is TRBJ2-5; perhaps TRBD1 as D (5 bases). Germline values: CDR1 SGHDT, CDR2 YYEEEE. The CDR3 is made up of 16 amino acids. Deletions cut 0 bases from V and 0 bases from J, with 12 bases between. CDR3 in amino acids: CASSLGQTMYQETQYF. The DNA for the CDR3 is TGTGCCAGCAGCTTGGGACAGACGATGTACCAAGAGACCCAGTACTTC.

This rearrangement joins TRBV6-1 to TRBJ2-7; 7 nucleotides align to TRBD1. Trimming at V came to 6 bases and at J to 0 bases, leaving 2 bases not matched to a gene. The germline CDR1 and CDR2 sequences are MNHNS and SASEGT. The CDR3 is made up of 13 amino acids. The DNA of the CDR3 is TGTGCCAGCAGGGGACAGAGCTCCTACGAGCAGTACTTC. This encodes CASRGQSSYEQYF.

This clone was seen only a few times. The chain joins TRBV25-1 to TRBJ2-5; D might be TRBD2 (6 bases). Germline loops: CDR1 MGHDK, CDR2 SYGVNS. This CDR3 comprises 15 residues. Trimming cost V 3 bases and J 5 bases, with 16 bases left between them. The CDR3 coding sequence is TGTGCCAGCAGTGATGGGAGGCGGTCCAGGGAGACCCAGTACTTC. Translating it yields CASSDGRRSRETQYF.